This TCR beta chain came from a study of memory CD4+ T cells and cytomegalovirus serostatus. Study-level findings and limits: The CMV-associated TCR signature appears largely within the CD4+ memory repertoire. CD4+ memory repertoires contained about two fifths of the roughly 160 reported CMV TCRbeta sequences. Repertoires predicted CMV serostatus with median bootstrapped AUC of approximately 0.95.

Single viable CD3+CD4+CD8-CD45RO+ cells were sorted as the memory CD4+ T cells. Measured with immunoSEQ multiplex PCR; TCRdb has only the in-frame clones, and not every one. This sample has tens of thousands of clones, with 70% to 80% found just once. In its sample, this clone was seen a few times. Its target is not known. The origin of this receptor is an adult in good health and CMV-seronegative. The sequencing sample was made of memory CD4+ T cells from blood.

CDR3 in amino acids: CASSFMGGNTIYF. The CDR3 DNA sequence: TGTGCCAGCAGCTTCATGGGAGGAAACACCATATATTTT. The genes are TRBV11-2 and TRBJ1-3; D remains ambiguous. Germline V lookup: CDR1 SGHAT, CDR2 FQNNGV. Trimming cost V 3 bases and J 4 bases, with 7 bases left between them. The CDR3 spans 13 residues.